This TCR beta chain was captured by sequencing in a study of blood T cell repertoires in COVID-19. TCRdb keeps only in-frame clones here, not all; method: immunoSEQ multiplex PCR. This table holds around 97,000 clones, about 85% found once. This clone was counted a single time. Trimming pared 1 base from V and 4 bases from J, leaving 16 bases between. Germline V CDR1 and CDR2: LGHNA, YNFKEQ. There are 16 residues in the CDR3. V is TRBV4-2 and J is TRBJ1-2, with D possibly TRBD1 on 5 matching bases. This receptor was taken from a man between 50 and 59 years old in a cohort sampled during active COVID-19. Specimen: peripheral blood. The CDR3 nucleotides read TGTGCCAGCAGCCAAGGTGCCGGGACTGGCCTCTATGGCTACACCTTC. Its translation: CASSQGAGTGLYGYTF.